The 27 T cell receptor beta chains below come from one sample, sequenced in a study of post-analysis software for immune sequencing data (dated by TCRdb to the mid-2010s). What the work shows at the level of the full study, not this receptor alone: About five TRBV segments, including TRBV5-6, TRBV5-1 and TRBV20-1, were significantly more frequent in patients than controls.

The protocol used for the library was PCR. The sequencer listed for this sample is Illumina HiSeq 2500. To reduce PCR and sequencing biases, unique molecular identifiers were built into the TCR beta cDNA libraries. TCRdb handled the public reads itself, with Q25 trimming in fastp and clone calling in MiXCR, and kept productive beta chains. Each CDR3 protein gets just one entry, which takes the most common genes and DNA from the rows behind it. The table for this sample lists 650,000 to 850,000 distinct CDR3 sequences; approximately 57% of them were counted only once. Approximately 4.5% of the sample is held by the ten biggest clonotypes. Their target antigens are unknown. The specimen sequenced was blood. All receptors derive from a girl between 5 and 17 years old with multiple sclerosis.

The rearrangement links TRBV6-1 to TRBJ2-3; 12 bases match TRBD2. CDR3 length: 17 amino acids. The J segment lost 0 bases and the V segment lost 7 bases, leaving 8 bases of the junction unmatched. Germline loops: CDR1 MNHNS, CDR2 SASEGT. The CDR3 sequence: CASKTSGGPASTDTQYF. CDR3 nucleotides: TGTGCCAGCAAGACTAGCGGGGGCCCAGCTAGCACAGATACGCAGTATTTT.

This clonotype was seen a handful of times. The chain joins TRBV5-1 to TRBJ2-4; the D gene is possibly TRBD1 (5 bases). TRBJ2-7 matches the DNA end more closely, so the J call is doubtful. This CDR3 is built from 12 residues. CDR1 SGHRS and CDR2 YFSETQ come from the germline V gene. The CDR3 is CASSLLGAEQYF. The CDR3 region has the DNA TGCGCCAGCAGCTTGCTAGGGGCCGAGCAGTACTTC.

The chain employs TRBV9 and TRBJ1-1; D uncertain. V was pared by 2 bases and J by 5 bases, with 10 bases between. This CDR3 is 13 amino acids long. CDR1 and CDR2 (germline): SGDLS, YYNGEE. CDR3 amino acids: CASSVFSWTEAFF. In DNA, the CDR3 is TGTGCCAGCAGCGTCTTCAGTTGGACTGAAGCTTTCTTT.

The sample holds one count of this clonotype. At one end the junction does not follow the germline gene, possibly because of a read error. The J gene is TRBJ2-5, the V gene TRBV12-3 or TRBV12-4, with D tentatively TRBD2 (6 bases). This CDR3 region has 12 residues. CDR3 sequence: CASSSDRETKYF. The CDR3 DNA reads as TGTGCCAGCAGCTCCGACCGGGAGACCAAGTACTTC.

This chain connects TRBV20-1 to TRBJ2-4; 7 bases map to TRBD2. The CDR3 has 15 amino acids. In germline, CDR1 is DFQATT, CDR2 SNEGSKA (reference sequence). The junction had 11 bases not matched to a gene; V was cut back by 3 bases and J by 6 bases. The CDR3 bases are TGCAGTGCTAGCAAGGGCGGGAGCTCCGGAAACATTCAGTACTTC. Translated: CSASKGGSSGNIQYF.

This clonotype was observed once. The CDR3 nucleotides read TGTGCCAGCAGCCCGCGGACTAGCGCCCTTGGGGATACGCAGTATTTT. Translation gives CASSPRTSALGDTQYF. The chain couples TRBV5-6 to TRBJ2-3; 9 nucleotides agree with TRBD2. Trimming cost V 4 bases and J 6 bases; bases outside gene matches: 12. Germline V gene data show CDR1 as SGHDT and CDR2 as YYEEEE. The CDR3 is made up of 16 amino acids.

DNA for the CDR3: TGCAGTGCTATTACGGGAAGCTCCTACGAGCAGTACTTC. Its protein is CSAITGSSYEQYF. This chain links TRBV20-1 with TRBJ2-7; D perhaps matches TRBD2 (5 bases). The germline V gene encodes CDR1 DFQATT and CDR2 SNEGSKA (reference sequence). This CDR3 region has 13 residues. The V and J ends lost 4 bases and 0 bases respectively, with 10 bases between them.

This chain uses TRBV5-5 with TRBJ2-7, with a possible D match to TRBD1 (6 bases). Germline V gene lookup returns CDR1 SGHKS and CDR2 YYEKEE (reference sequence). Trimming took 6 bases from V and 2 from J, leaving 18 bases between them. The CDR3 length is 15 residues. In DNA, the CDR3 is TGTGCCAGCACCGTAGCCCGGGACATCACCTACGAGCAGTACTTC. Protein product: CASTVARDITYEQYF.

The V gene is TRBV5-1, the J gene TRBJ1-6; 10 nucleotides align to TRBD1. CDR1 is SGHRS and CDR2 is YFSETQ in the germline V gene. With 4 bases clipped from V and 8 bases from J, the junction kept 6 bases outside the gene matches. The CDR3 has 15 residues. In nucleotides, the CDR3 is TGCGCCAGCAGCCGTCGACAGGGGGCTTATTCACCCCTCCACTTT. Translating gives CASSRRQGAYSPLHF.

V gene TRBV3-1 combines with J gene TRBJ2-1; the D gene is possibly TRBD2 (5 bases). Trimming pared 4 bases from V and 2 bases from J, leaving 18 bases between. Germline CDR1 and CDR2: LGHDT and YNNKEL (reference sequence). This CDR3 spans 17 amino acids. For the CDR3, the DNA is TGTGCCAGCAGCCCGCGGGTGGCCAGCATTACCTACAATGAGCAGTTCTTC. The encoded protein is CASSPRVASITYNEQFF.

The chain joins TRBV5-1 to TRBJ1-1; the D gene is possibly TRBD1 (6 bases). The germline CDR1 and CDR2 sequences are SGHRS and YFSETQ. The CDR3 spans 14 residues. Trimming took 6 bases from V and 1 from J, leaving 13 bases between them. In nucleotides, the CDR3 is TGCGCCAGCACTCCCATGGGGGCGAACACTGAAGCTTTCTTT. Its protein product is CASTPMGANTEAFF.

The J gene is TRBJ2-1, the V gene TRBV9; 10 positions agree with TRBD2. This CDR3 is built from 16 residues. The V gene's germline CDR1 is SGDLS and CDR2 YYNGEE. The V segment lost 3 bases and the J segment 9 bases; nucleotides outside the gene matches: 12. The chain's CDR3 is CASSGRGTSGVIEQFF. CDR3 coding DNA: TGTGCCAGCAGCGGCCGGGGAACTAGCGGGGTGATTGAGCAGTTCTTC.

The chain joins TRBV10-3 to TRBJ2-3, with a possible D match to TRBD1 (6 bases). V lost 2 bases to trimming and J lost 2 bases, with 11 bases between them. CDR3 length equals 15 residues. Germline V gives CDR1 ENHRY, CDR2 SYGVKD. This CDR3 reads CAISEGRGYTDTQYF. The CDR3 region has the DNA TGTGCCATCAGTGAGGGCAGGGGATACACAGATACGCAGTATTTT.

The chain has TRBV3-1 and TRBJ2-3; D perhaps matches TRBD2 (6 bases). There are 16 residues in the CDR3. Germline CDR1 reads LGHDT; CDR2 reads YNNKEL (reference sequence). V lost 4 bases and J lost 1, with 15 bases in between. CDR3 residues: CASSPTAAGRTDTQYF. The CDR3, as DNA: TGTGCCAGCAGCCCCACGGCGGCGGGACGCACAGATACGCAGTATTTT.

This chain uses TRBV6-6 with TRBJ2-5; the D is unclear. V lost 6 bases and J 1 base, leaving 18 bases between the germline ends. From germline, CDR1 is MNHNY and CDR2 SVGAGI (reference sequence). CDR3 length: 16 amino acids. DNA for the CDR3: TGTGCCAGCAGCTCGGCCTCTAGGTGGGGCCAAGAGACCCAGTACTTC. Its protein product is CASSSASRWGQETQYF.

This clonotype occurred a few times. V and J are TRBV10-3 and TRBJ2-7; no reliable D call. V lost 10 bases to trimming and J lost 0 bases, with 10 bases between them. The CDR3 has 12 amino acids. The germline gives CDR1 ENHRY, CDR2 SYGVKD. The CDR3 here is CASGRNSYEQYF. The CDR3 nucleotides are TGTGCCAGCGGACGGAACTCCTACGAGCAGTACTTC.

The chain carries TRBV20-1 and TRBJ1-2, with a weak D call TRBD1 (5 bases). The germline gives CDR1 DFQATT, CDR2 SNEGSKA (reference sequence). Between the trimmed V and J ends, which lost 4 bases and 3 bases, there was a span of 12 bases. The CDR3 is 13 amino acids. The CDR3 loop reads CSAKLMGDYGYTF. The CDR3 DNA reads TGCAGTGCTAAGTTGATGGGGGACTATGGCTACACCTTC.

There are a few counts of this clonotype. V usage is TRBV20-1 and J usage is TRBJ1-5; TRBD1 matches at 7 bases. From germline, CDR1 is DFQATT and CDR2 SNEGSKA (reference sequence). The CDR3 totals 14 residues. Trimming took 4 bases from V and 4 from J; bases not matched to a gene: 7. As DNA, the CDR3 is TGCAGTGCTAAGGGGACAGCAGGGAATCAGCCCCAGCATTTT. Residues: CSAKGTAGNQPQHF.

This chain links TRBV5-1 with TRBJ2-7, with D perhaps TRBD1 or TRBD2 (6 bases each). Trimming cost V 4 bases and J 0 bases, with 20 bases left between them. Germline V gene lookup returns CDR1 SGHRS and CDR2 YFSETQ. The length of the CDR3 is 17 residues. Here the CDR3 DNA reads TGCGCCAGCAGCCCCGAGGGGGGCCAGGGAAGCTCCTACGAGCAGTACTTC. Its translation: CASSPEGGQGSSYEQYF.

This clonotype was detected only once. The CDR3 spells CASRRLAGGPTDTQYF. The CDR3, as DNA: TGTGCCAGCAGGCGGCTAGCGGGGGGCCCCACAGATACGCAGTATTTT. The chain couples TRBV12-3 or TRBV12-4 to TRBJ2-3; the match to TRBD2 covers 11 bases. The CDR3 loop spans 16 amino acids. The junction had 7 bases not matched to a gene; V was cut back by 6 bases and J by 2 bases.

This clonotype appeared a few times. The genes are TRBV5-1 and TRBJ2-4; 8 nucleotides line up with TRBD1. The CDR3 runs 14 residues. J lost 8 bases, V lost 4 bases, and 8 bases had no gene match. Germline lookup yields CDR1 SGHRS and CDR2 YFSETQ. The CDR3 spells CASSLGQGEDIQYF. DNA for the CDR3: TGCGCCAGCAGCCTAGGACAGGGTGAGGACATTCAGTACTTC.

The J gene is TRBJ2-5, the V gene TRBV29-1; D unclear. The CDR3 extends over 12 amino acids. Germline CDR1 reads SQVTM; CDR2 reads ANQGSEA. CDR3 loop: CSAAQSQETQYF. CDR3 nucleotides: TGCAGTGCGGCCCAGTCACAAGAGACCCAGTACTTC.

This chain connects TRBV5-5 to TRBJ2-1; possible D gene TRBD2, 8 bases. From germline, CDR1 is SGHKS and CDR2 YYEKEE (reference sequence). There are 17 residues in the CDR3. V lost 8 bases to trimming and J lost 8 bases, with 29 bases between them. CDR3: CASLGTDVNPGGDEQFF. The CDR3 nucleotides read TGTGCCAGTCTAGGGACAGATGTGAACCCGGGGGGGGATGAGCAGTTCTTC.

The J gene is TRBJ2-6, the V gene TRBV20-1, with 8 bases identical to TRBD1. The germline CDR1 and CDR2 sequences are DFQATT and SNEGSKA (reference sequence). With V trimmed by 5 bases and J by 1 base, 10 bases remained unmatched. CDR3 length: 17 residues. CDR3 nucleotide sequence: TGCAGTGCTGGGGCCCGACAGGGGAAGTCTGGGGCCAACGTCCTGACTTTC. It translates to CSAGARQGKSGANVLTF.

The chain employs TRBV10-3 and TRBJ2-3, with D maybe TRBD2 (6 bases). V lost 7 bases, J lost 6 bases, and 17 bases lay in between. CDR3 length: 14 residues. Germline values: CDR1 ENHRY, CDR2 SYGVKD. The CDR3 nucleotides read TGTGCCATCAATCCGACTAGTGTGGTGGATACGCAGTATTTT. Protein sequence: CAINPTSVVDTQYF.

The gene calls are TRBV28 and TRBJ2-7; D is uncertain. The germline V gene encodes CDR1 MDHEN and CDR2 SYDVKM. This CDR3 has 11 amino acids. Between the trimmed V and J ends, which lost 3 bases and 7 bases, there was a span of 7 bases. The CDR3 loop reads CASSLPAEQYF. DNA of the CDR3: TGTGCCAGCAGTTTGCCCGCGGAGCAGTACTTC.

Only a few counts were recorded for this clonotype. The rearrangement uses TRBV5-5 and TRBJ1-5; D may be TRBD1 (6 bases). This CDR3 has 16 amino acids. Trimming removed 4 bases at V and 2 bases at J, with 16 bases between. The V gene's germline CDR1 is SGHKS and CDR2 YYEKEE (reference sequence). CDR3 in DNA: TGTGCCAGCAGCCGTAGGGGGGGTAGTGGCAATCAGCCCCAGCATTTT. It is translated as CASSRRGGSGNQPQHF.